The T cell receptor beta chain described here comes from a study of blood T cells in healthy people across ages. It was with a sample-barcoded 5' primer and a J-beta primer mix that a second PCR of about 6 to 12 cycles was run. Tags on each cDNA molecule came from a template-switch adaptor with 12 random nucleotides. TCRdb independently ran MiXCR on the 5' RACE reads; one entry per CDR3 protein. The sample lists around 1,500,000 distinct CDR3 sequences, 28% occurring once. This clonotype was recorded many times. This CDR3 spans 16 amino acids. V dropped 7 bases and J dropped 7 bases, with 25 bases sitting between them. The germline V gene has CDR1 MNHNY and CDR2 SVGAGI (reference sequence).

The TCR was taken from a woman aged 30 to 39 in good health. Sequenced: blood. The chain is built from TRBV6-6 and TRBJ1-2; D is uncertain. DNA of the CDR3: TGTGCCAGCACCTCATTAGGGATACGAGGGATAGTTGGCTACACCTTC. Translated: CASTSLGIRGIVGYTF.